The 15 T cell receptor beta chains below were found in one sample sequenced in a study of blood T cell repertoires in COVID-19. The assay was immunoSEQ multiplex PCR, and TCRdb's table has in-frame clones only and misses some. Here the sample spans roughly 250,000 clones, 80% to 85% being singletons. Sequenced material: peripheral blood. Receptor source: a person aged 70 to 79 with COVID-19, enrolled during active disease.

This chain links TRBV12-3 or TRBV12-4 with TRBJ1-2; possibly TRBD1 for D (5 bases). The V end lost 6 bases, the J end lost 0 bases, and 5 bases lay between the germline ends. There are 12 residues in the CDR3. DNA for the CDR3: TGTGCCAGCAGAGGGGCTAACTATGGCTACACCTTC. It specifies CASRGANYGYTF.

The V gene is TRBV9, the J gene TRBJ1-5; possible D gene TRBD1, 5 bases. The V gene lost 0 bases and the J gene lost 3 bases, with 7 bases spanning the gap. The germline V gene has CDR1 SGDLS and CDR2 YYNGEE. CDR3 length equals 14 residues. DNA for the CDR3: TGTGCCAGCAGCGTAGGCGGGACCAATCAGCCCCAGCATTTT. Its protein is CASSVGGTNQPQHF.

The CDR3 loop reads CASSKKGSFLTGENNSPLHF. CDR3 bases: TGTGCCAGCAGCAAGAAGGGTAGCTTTTTGACAGGGGAAAATAATTCACCCCTCCACTTT. The chain uses TRBV21-1 and TRBJ1-6; whether TRBD1, the table's D call, matches the DNA was not checked. TRBV21-1 is listed as a pseudogene. The CDR3 contains 20 residues.

The J gene is TRBJ2-7, the V gene TRBV5-1, with TRBD1 identical over 12 bases. CDR1 and CDR2 from the germline V gene are SGHRS and YFSETQ. Trimming took 4 bases from V and 3 from J; bases not matched to a gene: 5. The CDR3 totals 15 residues. The CDR3 nucleotides are TGCGCCAGCAGCAAAGGGACAGGGGGCATCTACGAGCAGTACTTC. Its protein product is CASSKGTGGIYEQYF.

The chain is built from TRBV4-3 and TRBJ2-3; 9 bases align to TRBD2. V shed 4 bases, J shed 3 bases, and the junction held 8 bases outside the gene matches. The length of the CDR3 is 16 residues. Germline assignment: CDR1 LGHNA and CDR2 YSLEER. The CDR3 sequence: CASSRGTSPMTDTQYF. CDR3 bases: TGCGCCAGCAGCCGGGGGACTAGCCCGATGACAGATACGCAGTATTTT.

The chain combines TRBV20-1 with TRBJ2-7; TRBD2 matches 12 bases. CDR1 DFQATT and CDR2 SNEGSKA come from the germline V gene (reference sequence). CDR3 length: 15 residues. The junction had 3 bases not matched to a gene; V was cut back by 3 bases and J by 0 bases. The CDR3 DNA reads as TGCAGTGCTAGTGGACTAGCGGGAAGCTCCTACGAGCAGTACTTC. Translating gives CSASGLAGSSYEQYF.

This clone showed up just a few times. The rearrangement links TRBV19 to TRBJ1-3, with D possibly matching TRBD1 (6 bases). CDR3 length: 14 residues. Trimming left V 9 bases short and J 0 bases short, with 12 bases between. The V gene's germline CDR1 is LNHDA and CDR2 SQIVND (reference sequence). CDR3 sequence: CASYGQFSGNTIYF. The CDR3 region has the DNA TGTGCCAGCTACGGACAGTTCTCTGGAAACACCATATATTTT.

The chain joins TRBV10-3 to TRBJ1-1, with 9 positions matching TRBD1. V was pared by 8 bases and J by 1 base, with 5 bases of the junction left unmatched. The CDR3 sequence is 14 residues long. CDR1 and CDR2 from the germline V gene are ENHRY and SYGVKD. The CDR3 DNA reads TGTGCCATCCGGGACAGGGATCAGAACACTGAAGCTTTCTTT. This gives the protein CAIRDRDQNTEAFF.

This chain connects TRBV2 to TRBJ1-2; TRBD1 matches at 9 bases. The V gene's germline CDR1 is SNHLY and CDR2 FYNNEI. Unmatched junction bases numbered 16, after V lost 6 bases and J lost 8 bases. This CDR3 has 16 amino acids. CDR3 sequence (DNA): TGTGCCAGCAGCAGGGGACAGGGTACTGAGCTTTTCGGCTACACCTTC. Protein: CASSRGQGTELFGYTF.

This clone has just a few counts. V and J are TRBV6-5 and TRBJ2-2, with D uncertain. The CDR3 contains 15 residues. Germline V gene sequence: CDR1 MNHEY, CDR2 SVGAGI. V was pared by 7 bases and J by 1 base, with 13 bases between. The CDR3 DNA follows: TGTGCCAGCACCTCCCTAGATGGGAACACCGGGGAGCTGTTTTTT. Translating gives CASTSLDGNTGELFF.

The chain has TRBV28 and TRBJ1-2, with 9 nucleotides matching TRBD1. Losses at the gene ends were 5 bases for V and 8 bases for J; bases not matched to a gene: 12. Germline V gene data show CDR1 as MDHEN and CDR2 as SYDVKM. CDR3 length equals 15 residues. CDR3 nucleotide sequence: TGTGCCAGCAGTCCCCCAGGGACAGGGTTGCGGGGCTACACCTTC. Translated, it gives CASSPPGTGLRGYTF.

This clone was found once. The rearrangement joins TRBV28 to TRBJ2-2; 12 bases map to TRBD2. Germline CDR1 reads MDHEN; CDR2 reads SYDVKM. Germline trimming cut 5 bases from V and 5 bases from J; bases unmatched to any gene: 6. The CDR3 loop spans 16 amino acids. For the CDR3, the DNA is TGTGCCAGCAGTCCCCCTAGCGGGGGGGGTACCGGGGAGCTGTTTTTT. Translating it yields CASSPPSGGGTGELFF. Drawing the rest from reference TRBV28 and TRBJ2-2, the complete variable domain is DVKVTQSSRYLVKRTGEKVFLECVQDMDHENMFWYRQDPGLGLRLIYFSYDVKMKEKGDIPEGYSVSREKKERFSLILESASTNQTSMYLCASSPPSGGGTGELFFGEGSRLTVL.

The rearrangement joins TRBV11-2 to TRBJ2-6; the match to TRBD1 covers 10 bases. With V trimmed by 3 bases and J by 0 bases, 5 bases remained unmatched. The length of the CDR3 is 18 residues. Germline CDR1 SGHAT, CDR2 FQNNGV. Written as DNA, the CDR3 is TGTGCCAGCAGCTTGCCGGGACAGGGGAGCTCTGGGGCCAACGTCCTGACTTTC. Translated: CASSLPGQGSSGANVLTF.

This chain joins TRBV7-2 and TRBJ2-3; D call uncertain. The V and J ends lost 4 bases and 3 bases respectively, with 5 bases between them. Germline V gene data show CDR1 as SGHTA and CDR2 as FQGNSA. The CDR3 consists of 12 residues. The CDR3 nucleotides read TGTGCCAGCAGCTCGGAGACAGATACGCAGTATTTT. It is translated as CASSSETDTQYF.

V usage is TRBV9 and J usage is TRBJ1-5; TRBD1 might be the D (5 bases). This CDR3 is built from 13 residues. In germline, CDR1 is SGDLS, CDR2 YYNGEE. V dropped 4 bases and J dropped 4 bases, with 9 bases sitting between them. The CDR3 nucleotides read TGTGCCAGCAGCCTGGGGCCTAATCAGCCCCAGCATTTT. Translated: CASSLGPNQPQHF.